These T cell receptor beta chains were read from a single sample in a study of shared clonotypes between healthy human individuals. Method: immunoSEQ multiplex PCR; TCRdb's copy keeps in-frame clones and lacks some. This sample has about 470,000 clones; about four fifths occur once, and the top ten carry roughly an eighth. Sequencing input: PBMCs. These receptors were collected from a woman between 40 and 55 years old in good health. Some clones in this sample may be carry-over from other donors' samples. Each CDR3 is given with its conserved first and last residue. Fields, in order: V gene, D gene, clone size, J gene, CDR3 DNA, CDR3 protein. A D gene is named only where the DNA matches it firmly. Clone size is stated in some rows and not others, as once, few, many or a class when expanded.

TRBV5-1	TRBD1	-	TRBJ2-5	TGCGCCAGCAGCCCACAGGGGTTCCAAGAGACCCAGTACTTC	CASSPQGFQETQYF
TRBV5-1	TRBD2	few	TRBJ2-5	TGCGCCAGCAGCTTGGAGCTGCCGGCGAGCGGGAAGACCCAGTACTTC	CASSLELPASGKTQYF
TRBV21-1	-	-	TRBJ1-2	TGTGCCAGCAGCAAAGCAGGGACAGACTCCTATGGCTACACCTTC	CASSKAGTDSYGYTF
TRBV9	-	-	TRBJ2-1	TGTGCCAGCAACAGCGAGGCTTTAGTTTACAATGAGCAGTTCTTC	CASNSEALVYNEQFF
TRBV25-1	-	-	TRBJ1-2	TGTGCCAGCAGTGAACGGGACCGACACTATGGCTACACCTTC	CASSERDRHYGYTF
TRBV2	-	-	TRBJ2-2	TGTGCCAGCAGCCAGCTGCTCACCGGGGAGCTGTTTTTT	CASSQLLTGELFF
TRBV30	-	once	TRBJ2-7	TGTGCCTGGAGTGTAGGTGTGGGGGGCTTCTCCTACGAGCAGTACTTC	CAWSVGVGGFSYEQYF
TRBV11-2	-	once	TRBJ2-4	TGTGCCAGCAGCTTGGGAAACATTCAGTACTTC	CASSLGNIQYF
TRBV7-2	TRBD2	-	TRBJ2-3	TGTGCCAGCAGCCTAAGCGGGAGTTCAGATACGCAGTATTTT	CASSLSGSSDTQYF
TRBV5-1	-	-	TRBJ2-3	TGCGCCAGCAGCCTTAGCGGAACTAGCACAGATACGCAGTATTTT	CASSLSGTSTDTQYF
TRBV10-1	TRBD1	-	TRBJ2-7	TGCGCCAGCAGTGCCGGGACAGGGGGTTACGAGCAGTACTTC	CASSAGTGGYEQYF
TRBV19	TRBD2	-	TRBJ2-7	TGTGCCAGTAGTATAAGAAGCGGGATCGCCTACGAGCAGTACTTC	CASSIRSGIAYEQYF
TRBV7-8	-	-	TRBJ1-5	TGTGCCAGCAGCTTAGAGCGGGACCAGCCCCAGCATTTT	CASSLERDQPQHF
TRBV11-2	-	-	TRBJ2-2	TGTGCCAGCAGCTACGGTCACGGCAGGGGTAACACCGGGGAGCTGTTTTTT	CASSYGHGRGNTGELFF
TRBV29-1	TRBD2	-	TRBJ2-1	TGCAGCGTTGGGTCTAGCGGCTTAACCTACAATGAGCAGTTCTTC	CSVGSSGLTYNEQFF
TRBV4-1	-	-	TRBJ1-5	TGCGCCAGCAGCGGGCGGTGGGGTGGCAATCAGCCCCAGCATTTT	CASSGRWGGNQPQHF
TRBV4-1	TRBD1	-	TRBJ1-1	TGCGCCAGCAGCCACCGTCCCGGGACAGTACCCGAGGCTGAAGCTTTCTTT	CASSHRPGTVPEAEAFF
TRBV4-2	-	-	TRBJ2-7	TGTGCCAGCAGCCAATTCCAGGGGCTGGACGGCGAGCAGTACTTC	CASSQFQGLDGEQYF
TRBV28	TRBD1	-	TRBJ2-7	TGTGCCAGCGGCCGACAGGGACCCTACGAGCAGTACTTC	CASGRQGPYEQYF
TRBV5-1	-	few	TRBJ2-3	TGCGCCAGCAGCTTGTCCTTTATGACGGATACGCAGTATTTT	CASSLSFMTDTQYF
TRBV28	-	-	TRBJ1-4	TGTGCCAGCAGTTCCCCGGGGTACGGAAATGAAAAACTGTTTTTT	CASSSPGYGNEKLFF
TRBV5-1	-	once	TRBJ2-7	TGCGCCAGCAGCTTGGAGGGGGTTTCCGGATACGAGCAGTACTTC	CASSLEGVSGYEQYF
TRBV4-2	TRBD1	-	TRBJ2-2	TGTGCCAGCAGCCAAAGGGACAGGGAACCCGGGGAGCTGTTTTTT	CASSQRDREPGELFF
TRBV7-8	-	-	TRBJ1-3	TGTGCCAGCAGCTTAAGGGCAGGGCTCTCTGGAAACACCATATATTTT	CASSLRAGLSGNTIYF
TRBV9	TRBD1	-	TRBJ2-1	TGTGCCAGCAGCGTAGCTCGGACAGGGGGCGCCCACAATGAGCAGTTCTTC	CASSVARTGGAHNEQFF
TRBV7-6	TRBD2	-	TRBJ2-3	TGTGCCAGCAGCTTACGACTAGCGGGAGGGCCATCAGATACGCAGTATTTT	CASSLRLAGGPSDTQYF
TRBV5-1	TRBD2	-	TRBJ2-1	TGCGCCAGCAGCCTTAGCGGGAGTGACAACAATGAGCAGTTCTTC	CASSLSGSDNNEQFF
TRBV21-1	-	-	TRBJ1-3	TGTGCCCGCTCGACGGAGGGGGACAACGGAAACACCATATATTTT	CARSTEGDNGNTIYF
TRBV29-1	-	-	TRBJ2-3	TGCAGCGTTAGAGGAGCCCTAGGGGATACGCAGTATTTT	CSVRGALGDTQYF
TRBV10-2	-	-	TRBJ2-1	TGCGCCAGCAGTGCTACCAGCTCCTACAATGAGCAGTTCTTC	CASSATSSYNEQFF
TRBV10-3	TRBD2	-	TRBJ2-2	TGTGCCATCAGTGAACCAGCGGGAGTAATGAACACCGGGGAGCTGTTTTTT	CAISEPAGVMNTGELFF
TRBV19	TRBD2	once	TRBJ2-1	TGTGCCAGTAGTACCGGGACTACATACAATGAGCAGTTCTTC	CASSTGTTYNEQFF
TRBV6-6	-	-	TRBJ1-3	TGTGCCAGCAGTTCCCGCGGGGGGCAGGGTGGAAACACCATATATTTT	CASSSRGGQGGNTIYF
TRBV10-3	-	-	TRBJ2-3	TGTGCCATCGGGATGGTGGGAGATACGCAGTATTTT	CAIGMVGDTQYF
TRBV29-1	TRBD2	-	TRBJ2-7	TGCAGCGCTTACCTAGAGCGAGCGGGGACTTCCTACGAGCAGTACTTC	CSAYLERAGTSYEQYF
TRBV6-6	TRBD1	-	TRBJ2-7	TGTGCCAGCCGACCGGGACAGGGGTATTCCTACGAGCAGTACTTC	CASRPGQGYSYEQYF
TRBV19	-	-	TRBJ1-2	TGTGCCAGTACCGATATGGCACAGTCCTATGGCTACACCTTC	CASTDMAQSYGYTF
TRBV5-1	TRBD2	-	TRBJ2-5	TGCGCCAGCAGCTTGGTTGGGACTAGCGGGAGCGGGGAGACCCAGTACTTC	CASSLVGTSGSGETQYF
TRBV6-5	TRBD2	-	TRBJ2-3	TGTGCCAGCAGCCAACTAGCGGGAGAGACAGATACGCAGTATTTT	CASSQLAGETDTQYF
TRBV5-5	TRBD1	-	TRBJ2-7	TGTGCCAGCAGCTTCCTTTCCGGGACAGGGGAGGGCGAGCAGTACTTC	CASSFLSGTGEGEQYF
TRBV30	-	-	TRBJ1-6	TGTGCCTGGAGTGTACGGCAGGGGAATTCACCCCTCCACTTT	CAWSVRQGNSPLHF
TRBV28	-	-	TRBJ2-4	TGTGCCAGCAGTTTATCCCCAGGGAGGAACATTCAGTACTTC	CASSLSPGRNIQYF
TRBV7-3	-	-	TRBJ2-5	TGTGCCAGCAGCTCGTCGACAGGCGAAACCCAGTACTTC	CASSSSTGETQYF
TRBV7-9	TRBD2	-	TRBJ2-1	TGTGCCAGCAGCCTTCCCCGGGGGGAGAGCTCCTACAATGAGCAGTTCTTC	CASSLPRGESSYNEQFF
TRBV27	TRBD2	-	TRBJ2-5	TGTGCCAGCAGTCCCACCGGGGGGAGGACGCAAGAGACCCAGTACTTC	CASSPTGGRTQETQYF
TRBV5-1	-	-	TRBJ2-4	TGCGCCAGCAGCGCGCTAGCCAAAAACATTCAGTACTTC	CASSALAKNIQYF
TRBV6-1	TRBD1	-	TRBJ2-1	TGTGCCAGCGGAACCGGGACAGGGAACTACAATGAGCAGTTCTTC	CASGTGTGNYNEQFF
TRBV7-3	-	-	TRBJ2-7	TGTGCCAGCAGCCAAGACCCGGGGTACGAGCAGTACTTC	CASSQDPGYEQYF
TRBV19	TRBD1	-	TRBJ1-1	TGTGCCAGTAGTATAGATTTATCCAGACAGGGAGGGCGAGCTTTCTTT	CASSIDLSRQGGRAFF
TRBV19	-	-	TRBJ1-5	TGTGCCAGTAGTATAGTGGGGATAAGTCAGCCCCAGCATTTT	CASSIVGISQPQHF